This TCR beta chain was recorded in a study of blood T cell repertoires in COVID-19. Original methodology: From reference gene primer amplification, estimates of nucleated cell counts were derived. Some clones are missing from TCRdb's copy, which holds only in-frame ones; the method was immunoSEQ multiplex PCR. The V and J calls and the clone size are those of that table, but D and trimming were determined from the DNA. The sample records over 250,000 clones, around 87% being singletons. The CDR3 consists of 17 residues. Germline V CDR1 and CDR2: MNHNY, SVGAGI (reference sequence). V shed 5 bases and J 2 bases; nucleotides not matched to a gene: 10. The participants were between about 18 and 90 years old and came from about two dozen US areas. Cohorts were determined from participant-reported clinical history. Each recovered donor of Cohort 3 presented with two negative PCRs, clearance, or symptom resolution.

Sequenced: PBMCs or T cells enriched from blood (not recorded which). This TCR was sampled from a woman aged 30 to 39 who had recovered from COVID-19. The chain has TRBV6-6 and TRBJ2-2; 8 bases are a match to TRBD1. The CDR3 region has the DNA TGTGCCAGCAGTCCCGCCGCGGGGACAGGTAACACCGGGGAGCTGTTTTTT. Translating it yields CASSPAAGTGNTGELFF.